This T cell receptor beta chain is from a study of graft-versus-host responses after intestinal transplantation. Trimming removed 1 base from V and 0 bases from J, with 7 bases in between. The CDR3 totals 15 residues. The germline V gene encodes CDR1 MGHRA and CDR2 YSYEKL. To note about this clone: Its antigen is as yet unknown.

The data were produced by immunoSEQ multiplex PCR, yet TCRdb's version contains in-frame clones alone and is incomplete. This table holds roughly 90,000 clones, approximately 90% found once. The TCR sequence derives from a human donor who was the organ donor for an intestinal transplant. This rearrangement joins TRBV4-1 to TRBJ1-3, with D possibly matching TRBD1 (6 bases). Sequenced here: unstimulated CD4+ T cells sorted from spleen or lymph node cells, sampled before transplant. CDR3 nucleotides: TGCGCCAGCAGCCAAGGGACAGTCTCTGGAAACACCATATATTTT. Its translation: CASSQGTVSGNTIYF.